The clone carrying this T cell receptor beta chain was seen a few times. This sample was included in a study of blood T cell repertoires in COVID-19. Background on the study: Sources were T cells, B-cell-depleted T cells, or PBMCs; the material itself was cDNA or gDNA.

In the study's own analysis: The assay estimated nucleated cells by amplifying reference gene primers. Sequenced by immunoSEQ multiplex PCR; TCRdb stores in-frame clones only, minus some. Clonal size and the V and J genes are those of that table, whereas D and trimming came from the DNA. This sample has about 230,000 clones, with approximately 84% found just once. The CDR3 covers 13 residues. The germline V and J ends were trimmed by 5 bases and 1 base, with 9 bases remaining between them. Germline assignment: CDR1 SGHKS and CDR2 YYEKEE (reference sequence). The rearrangement uses TRBV5-5 and TRBJ2-5; D uncertain. The sequence derives from a woman aged 80 or over with acute or convalescent COVID-19. The material sequenced was peripheral blood. The CDR3 DNA reads as TGTGCCAGCAGTACTGACATCCAAGAGACCCAGTACTTC. Its protein product is CASSTDIQETQYF.